This entry is about one T cell receptor beta chain. Its target is unknown. These data originate in a study of cytomegalovirus exposure and HLA in healthy donors. General study points: In a later analysis, TCR association rates varied by HLA locus: DRB1 most, HLA-C fewest. The classifier reportedly diagnosed cytomegalovirus status with high specificity and sensitivity. A further, later analysis showed that HLA-associated TCR beta chains (compared with equally common others) were more clonally expanded. The authors assumed roughly uniform sequencing depth across donors for presence/absence analyses.

The PCR employed 60 Vbeta primers together with 13 Jbeta primers. TCRdb's table, derived via immunoSEQ multiplex PCR, lists solely in-frame clones and lacks some. The table lists 180,000 or so clones, about three quarters of them singletons. The TCR sequence derives from a man younger than 35 in good health and CMV-seronegative. The specimen was PBMCs.

The CDR3 DNA reads as TGTGCCAGCAGCGGGCGACCTAGCACAGATACGCAGTATTTT. This gives the protein CASSGRPSTDTQYF. This chain connects TRBV11-3 to TRBJ2-3; D remains ambiguous. CDR1 is SGHNT, CDR2 YENEEA, per germline. V lost 5 bases, J lost 0 bases, and 9 bases lay in between. The CDR3 contains 14 residues.